What follows are 19 T cell receptor beta chains derived from one specimen sequenced in a study of regulatory dendritic cells for organ transplantation. Using immunoSEQ multiplex PCR, the repertoire was profiled, and TCRdb retains in-frame clones only, with some absent. The sample yields around 30,000 clones, roughly 85% seen once. Sequencing used naive CD8+ T cells from blood. Described subset: CD45RA+ naive T cells. The receptor set was obtained from a human donor in good health.

V and J are TRBV6-5 and TRBJ2-5; D unclear. V was clipped by 2 bases and J by 5 bases, with 9 bases between them. CDR1 is MNHEY, CDR2 SVGAGI, per germline. This CDR3 has 13 residues. CDR3 DNA sequence: TGTGCCAGCAGTTACGCAGCGCGGGAGACCCAGTACTTC. It is translated as CASSYAARETQYF.

V and J are TRBV4-1 and TRBJ2-5; D may be TRBD2 (6 bases). V lost 1 base and J lost 2, with 20 bases in between. Germline assignment: CDR1 MGHRA and CDR2 YSYEKL. CDR3 length: 18 residues. The CDR3 nucleotides are TGCGCCAGCAGCCAAGCTGTCGTTCGCGGGGACGTTCAAGAGACCCAGTACTTC. It encodes CASSQAVVRGDVQETQYF.

The chain employs TRBV7-9 and TRBJ2-1, with TRBD2 matching over 7 bases. The CDR3 totals 15 residues. CDR1 and CDR2 (germline): SEHNR, FQNEAQ (reference sequence). V gave up 4 bases and J gave up 8 bases; unmatched junction bases: 11. CDR3 amino acids: CASSSVGWGGDEQFF. CDR3 in DNA: TGTGCCAGCAGCTCGGTGGGTTGGGGAGGGGATGAGCAGTTCTTC. The full variable domain, rest sourced from reference TRBV7-9 and TRBJ2-1, is DTGVSQNPRHKITKRGQNVTFRCDPISEHNRLYWYRQTLGQGPEFLTYFQNEAQLEKSRLLSDRFSAERPKGSFSTLEIQRTEQGDSAMYLCASSSVGWGGDEQFFGPGTRLTVL.

Notes on this clone: Germline is not matched at one junction end, which may reflect a read error. V and J are TRBV7-7 and TRBJ2-7; 7 positions agree with TRBD1. CDR3 size: 13 residues. Germline lookup yields CDR1 SSHAT and CDR2 FNYEAQ (reference sequence). The CDR3 nucleotides are TGTGCTAGCAGTTTAACGACAGGGCGGGAGCAGTACTTC. Residues: CASSLTTGREQYF.

V is TRBV9 and J is TRBJ2-6; perhaps TRBD1 as D (6 bases). The CDR3 contains 16 residues. Trimming took off 2 bases at V and 1 base at J, with 10 bases between the two ends. The germline CDR1 and CDR2 sequences are SGDLS and YYNGEE. This CDR3 reads CASSVFQGSGANVLTF. In DNA, the CDR3 is TGTGCCAGCAGCGTCTTCCAGGGGTCTGGGGCCAACGTCCTGACTTTC.

Only one count was recorded for this clone. The chain combines TRBV27 with TRBJ2-3, with D uncertain. V lost 6 bases and J lost 9, with 10 bases in between. Germline V lookup: CDR1 MNHEY, CDR2 SMNVEV (reference sequence). The CDR3 spans 11 residues. Written as DNA, the CDR3 is TGTGCCAGCAGAGATAGCAGAACGCAGTATTTT. It encodes CASRDSRTQYF.

V usage is TRBV7-9 and J usage is TRBJ1-1, with D possibly TRBD1 on 6 matching bases. Germline-derived CDR1 and CDR2 are SEHNR and FQNEAQ (reference sequence). Deletions cut 7 bases from V and 4 bases from J, with 19 bases between. The CDR3 extends over 15 amino acids. CDR3 amino acids: CASTNPGGASTEAFF. The CDR3 DNA reads TGTGCCAGCACCAACCCGGGGGGGGCTTCCACTGAAGCTTTCTTT.

The gene calls are TRBV5-6 and TRBJ2-3; 7 bases agree with TRBD2. With 3 bases clipped from V and 4 bases from J, the junction kept 5 bases outside the gene matches. CDR1 is SGHDT and CDR2 is YYEEEE in the germline V gene. CDR3 size: 14 residues. The CDR3 here is CASSSTRGADTQYF. The CDR3 region has the DNA TGTGCCAGCAGCTCGACCCGGGGGGCAGATACGCAGTATTTT.

The chain combines TRBV7-2 with TRBJ1-2; 7 nucleotides agree with TRBD1. Germline lookup yields CDR1 SGHTA and CDR2 FQGNSA. The CDR3 loop spans 17 amino acids. V dropped 0 bases and J dropped 8; count of bases not matched to a gene: 15. The CDR3 is CASSLAQLQGWSKGYTF. CDR3 nucleotides: TGTGCCAGCAGCTTAGCCCAATTACAGGGGTGGTCGAAAGGCTACACCTTC.

This chain links TRBV4-2 with TRBJ2-7; 11 bases fit TRBD1. CDR1 and CDR2 from the germline V gene are LGHNA and YNFKEQ. This CDR3 has 15 residues. V lost 1 base, J lost 3 bases, and 2 bases stayed unmatched. CDR3 amino acids: CASSQVGTGGYEQYF. The DNA of the CDR3 is TGTGCCAGCAGCCAAGTGGGGACAGGGGGCTACGAGCAGTACTTC.

The chain employs TRBV4-3 and TRBJ2-1; TRBD1 agrees at 10 bases. The CDR3 runs 14 residues. Germline CDR1 LGHNA, CDR2 YSLEER. After removal of 3 bases from V and 13 bases from J, the junction contained 9 bases not matched to a gene. This chain's CDR3 is CASSQSTGGSFQFF. As DNA, the CDR3 is TGCGCCAGCAGCCAGTCGACAGGGGGCTCGTTTCAGTTCTTC.

The rearrangement joins TRBV5-6 to TRBJ2-7; maybe TRBD2 (5 bases). Trimming left V 2 bases short and J 1 base short, with 10 bases between. CDR1 is SGHDT, CDR2 YYEEEE, per germline. CDR3 size: 14 residues. The CDR3 region has the DNA TGTGCCAGCAGCTTCCGGGATAAATCCTACGAGCAGTACTTC. Protein: CASSFRDKSYEQYF. Together with reference TRBV5-6 and TRBJ2-7, the CDR3 gives the full variable domain: DAGVTQSPTHLIKTRGQQVTLRCSPKSGHDTVSWYQQALGQGPQFIFQYYEEEERQRGNFPDRFSGHQFPNYSSELNVNALLLGDSALYLCASSFRDKSYEQYFGPGTRLTVT.

The chain carries TRBV5-5 and TRBJ2-1; tentatively, D is TRBD1 (5 bases). Per the germline V gene, CDR1 is SGHKS and CDR2 is YYEKEE (reference sequence). V dropped 4 bases and J dropped 2 bases, with 16 bases sitting between them. The CDR3 loop spans 16 amino acids. CDR3 sequence reads: CASSPSGAAPYNEQFF. DNA for the CDR3: TGTGCCAGCAGCCCTTCTGGGGCGGCCCCCTACAATGAGCAGTTCTTC.

The chain recombines TRBV5-1 with TRBJ2-7, with 7 bases that match TRBD1. CDR3 length: 16 residues. Germline lookup yields CDR1 SGHRS and CDR2 YFSETQ. Germline trimming cut 0 bases from V and 5 bases from J; bases unmatched to any gene: 11. CDR3 nucleotide sequence: TGCGCCAGCAGCTTGGCCGGGTCGCAGGGGGAAAACGAGCAGTACTTC. Translating gives CASSLAGSQGENEQYF.

This sequence joins TRBV5-8 and TRBJ2-1, with 8 bases lining up with TRBD2. This CDR3 is 16 amino acids long. With V trimmed by 0 bases and J by 3 bases, 5 bases remained unmatched. CDR1 is SGHTS, CDR2 YDEGEE, per germline. The CDR3 region has the DNA TGTGCCAGCAGCTTGGCCACGGGACTAGTCTACAATGAGCAGTTCTTC. Its translation is CASSLATGLVYNEQFF.

The chain is built from TRBV5-1 and TRBJ1-5; 8 nucleotides match TRBD1. The CDR3 loop spans 14 amino acids. The V gene end was trimmed by 2 bases and the J gene end by 6 bases; junction bases not matched to a gene: 4. Germline V gives CDR1 SGHRS, CDR2 YFSETQ. The CDR3 sequence is CASSFEQGGQPQHF. CDR3 in DNA: TGCGCCAGCAGCTTCGAACAGGGGGGTCAGCCCCAGCATTTT. Supplemented by reference TRBV5-1 and TRBJ1-5, the full variable domain reads KAGVTQTPRYLIKTRGQQVTLSCSPISGHRSVSWYQQTPGQGLQFLFEYFSETQRNKGNFPGRFSGRQFSNSRSEMNVSTLELGDSALYLCASSFEQGGQPQHFGDGTRLSIL.

The chain combines TRBV4-3 with TRBJ2-1, with 11 bases identical to TRBD2. The CDR3 has 16 residues. The trim removed 5 bases at V and 4 bases at J, leaving 7 bases unmatched. Looked up from germline, CDR1 is LGHNA and CDR2 is YSLEER. CDR3 residues: CASSSSGGTIYNEQFF. As DNA, the CDR3 is TGCGCCAGCAGCTCTAGCGGGGGGACTATTTACAATGAGCAGTTCTTC.

This chain uses TRBV4-3 with TRBJ2-1, with 9 bases that match TRBD2. With 1 base clipped from V and 4 bases from J, the junction kept 8 bases outside the gene matches. The germline V gene encodes CDR1 LGHNA and CDR2 YSLEER. This CDR3 has 17 amino acids. The DNA for the CDR3 is TGCGCCAGCAGCCAAGGGGGCGGGGGGGCCTATTACAATGAGCAGTTCTTC. Translated, it gives CASSQGGGGAYYNEQFF.

This rearrangement joins TRBV27 to TRBJ2-7; no reliable D call. The CDR3 has 14 residues. Germline-derived CDR1 and CDR2 are MNHEY and SMNVEV (reference sequence). Between the trimmed V and J ends, which lost 5 bases and 2 bases, there was a span of 13 bases. The CDR3 coding sequence is TGTGCCAGCAGTCCCCGACTGCCCGCCTACGAGCAGTACTTC. Its protein product is CASSPRLPAYEQYF.